The sequence of this TCR beta chain was determined in a study of T cell responses to AZD1222 COVID-19 vaccine. From germline, CDR1 is LGHDT and CDR2 YNNKEL (reference sequence). The CDR3 is 16 residues long. Trimming took off 1 base at V and 2 bases at J, with 9 bases between the two ends. Libraries were prepared by immunoSEQ multiplex PCR; TCRdb keeps only in-frame clonotypes and omits some of them. This sample has under 150,000 clones, with about 90% found just once. The study's findings and limits: Receipt of two AZD1222 doses was followed by a rise in Spike-specific TCR breadth and depth.

Turning to this clone: Its cognate antigen is unknown.

This chain uses TRBV3-1 (or the pseudogene TRBV3-2) with TRBJ2-6; the D is unclear. The receptor was derived from an adult in good health. The starting material was peripheral blood, obtained on day 0 of MenACWY control vaccination. The CDR3 DNA is TGTGCCAGCAGCCAAGTTAGTCTAGCTGGGGCCAACGTCCTGACTTTC. Translated: CASSQVSLAGANVLTF.